This paragraph covers one T cell receptor (beta chain) sequence. Its antigen remains unknown. An end of the junction does not agree with germline; a read error may underlie this. The record originates from a study of a mutant IDH1 vaccine in newly diagnosed glioma. Turning to the study itself: The treated population exhibited a male proportion of roughly 60%, a female proportion of about 38%, and a mean age of around 40 years.

Germline V gene lookup returns CDR1 KGHSH and CDR2 LQKENI. The CDR3 is made up of 13 amino acids. Some clones are missing from TCRdb's copy, which holds only in-frame ones; the method was immunoSEQ multiplex PCR. The table has more than 55,000 clones, 80% to 90% seen once. The time point was: week 23, last vaccination. Vaccination comprised doses that each held 300 ug of mutant IDH1 20-mer peptide, plus topical imiquimod. Findings of the study overall: Apparently, pseudoprogression bore no relation to changes among the top peripheral T cell clonotypes.

This chain joins TRBV18 and TRBJ2-5; the match to TRBD1 covers 9 bases. This specimen was PBMCs, taken from a glioma patient whose treatment included an IDH1 peptide vaccine. The receptor was isolated from a woman in her thirties or forties with glioma. Some clones in this sample may be carry-over from other donors' samples. The CDR3 protein is CASSSGTGSHVDF. In DNA, the CDR3 is TGTGCCAGCTCATCCGGGACAGGGAGCCACGTGGACTTC.